The text below deals with one T cell receptor (beta chain). Germline-derived CDR1 and CDR2 are SGHRS and YFSETQ. This CDR3 comprises 15 residues. The V segment lost 4 bases and the J segment 4 bases; nucleotides outside the gene matches: 8. An expansion of CD8+CD57+ cells by flow cytometry had been shown in patients chosen for sequencing. The enrolled patients all had severe acquired aplastic anemia. The template used for profiling TCR beta VDJ and CDR3 was genomic DNA. TCRdb processed the reads anew with MiXCR; each CDR3 protein has one entry. The table lists about 180,000 distinct CDR3 sequences, 50% to 65% of them singletons. This entry belongs to a study of CD8+CD57+ T cells in acquired aplastic anemia.

This chain joins TRBV5-1 and TRBJ1-2; 9 positions agree with TRBD1. This clonotype was sampled from a human donor with aplastic anemia. The specimen sequenced was sorted CD4+, CD8+, or CD8+CD57+ T cells (not recorded which) from PBMCs. This CDR3 reads CASSLEQGAVYGYTF. The CDR3, as DNA: TGCGCCAGCAGCCTAGAACAGGGGGCGGTCTATGGCTACACCTTC. The complete variable domain, with remaining parts taken from reference TRBV5-1 and TRBJ1-2, reads KAGVTQTPRYLIKTRGQQVTLSCSPISGHRSVSWYQQTPGQGLQFLFEYFSETQRNKGNFPGRFSGRQFSNSRSEMNVSTLELGDSALYLCASSLEQGAVYGYTFGSGTRLTVV.